The present TCR beta chain was sequenced within a study of cytomegalovirus exposure and HLA in healthy donors. Study as a whole: Earlier work reported 90 million to 120 million unique TCR beta sequences from 150 million to 200 million T cells.

The CDR3 contains 14 residues. V was clipped by 0 bases and J by 4 bases; unmatched bases: 3. The germline V gene has CDR1 SGHRS and CDR2 YFSETQ. Use of 60 Vbeta and 13 Jbeta primers characterized the PCR. This table comes from immunoSEQ multiplex PCR, and its TCRdb copy is limited to in-frame clones, with some not included. The sample records 150,000 to 200,000 clones, 84% being singletons. This TCR was recovered from a boy aged 5-17 years in good health and CMV-seronegative. The sequenced sample consisted of PBMCs. The V gene is TRBV5-1, the J gene TRBJ1-2; 7 bases are a match to TRBD1. As DNA, the CDR3 is TGCGCCAGCAGCTTGGAAGGGACAGTCTATGGCTACACCTTC. Translated, it gives CASSLEGTVYGYTF.